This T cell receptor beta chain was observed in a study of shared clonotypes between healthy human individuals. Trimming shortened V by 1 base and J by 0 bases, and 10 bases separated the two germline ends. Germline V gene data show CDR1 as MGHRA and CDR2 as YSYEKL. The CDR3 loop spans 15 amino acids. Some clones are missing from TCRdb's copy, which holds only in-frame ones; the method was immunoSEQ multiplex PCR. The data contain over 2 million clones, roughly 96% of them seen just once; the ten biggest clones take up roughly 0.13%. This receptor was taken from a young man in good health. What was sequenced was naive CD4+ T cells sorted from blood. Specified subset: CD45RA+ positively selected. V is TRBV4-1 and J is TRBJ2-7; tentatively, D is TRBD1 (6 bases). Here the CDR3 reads CASSQGQELSYEQYF. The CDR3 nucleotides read TGCGCCAGCAGCCAAGGACAGGAACTCTCCTACGAGCAGTACTTC.